These 18 T cell receptor beta chains were all obtained from the same sample, sequenced in a study of regulatory T cells in long-lasting Graves disease. Time point denoted: newly diagnosed GD, antithyroid drugs for less than 3 months. From RNA extracted from PBMCs, the TCR library was made. Construction of the TCR beta libraries employed iRepertoire HTBI primers in conjunction with Arm-PCR of CDR3 regions. TCRdb reprocessed the multiplex PCR reads with MiXCR, giving one entry per CDR3 protein. The table lists approximately 540,000 distinct CDR3 sequences, more than 10% of them singletons. The sample was also linked to a second study, of T cells in Graves' hyperthyroidism and ophthalmopathy.

This specimen was peripheral blood mononuclear cells (PBMCs), taken at new diagnosis, from a patient treated with antithyroid drugs. All receptors derive from a woman in her 30s with Graves disease.

This clonotype has a count of ten or more. This sequence joins TRBV7-8 and TRBJ1-5; tentative D call: TRBD1 (5 bases). Trimming cost V 3 bases and J 2 bases, with 8 bases left between them. Looked up from germline, CDR1 is SGHVS and CDR2 is FQNEAQ. This CDR3 has 14 amino acids. The CDR3 DNA reads TGTGCCAGCAGCTTGGGGGACGGCAATCAGCCCCAGCATTTT. Encoded protein: CASSLGDGNQPQHF.

V usage is TRBV7-9 and J usage is TRBJ2-3, with TRBD2 matching 7 bases. The junction had 7 bases not matched to a gene; V was cut back by 5 bases and J by 5 bases. The germline V gene has CDR1 SEHNR and CDR2 FQNEAQ (reference sequence). The CDR3 consists of 14 residues. The CDR3 here is CASSLSGRGDTQYF. The CDR3 bases are TGTGCCAGCAGCCTTAGCGGGCGGGGAGATACGCAGTATTTT.

This rearrangement joins TRBV15 to TRBJ2-6; D might be TRBD1 or TRBD2, each matching 5 bases. V lost 0 bases, J lost 1 base, and 22 bases lay in between. The V gene's germline CDR1 is LNHNV and CDR2 YYDKDF (reference sequence). The CDR3 runs 21 residues. The CDR3 coding sequence is TGTGCCACCAGCAGAGATCTCGGGACCGGTTCTGGTGGGTCTGGGGCCAACGTCCTGACTTTC. Translating it yields CATSRDLGTGSGGSGANVLTF.

This clonotype came up many times. This chain uses TRBV30 with TRBJ2-1; D tentatively reads TRBD1 or TRBD2 (6 bases each). V shed 3 bases and J shed 10 bases, with 16 bases lying between them. There are 13 residues in the CDR3. CDR1 is GTSNPN and CDR2 is SVGIG in the germline V gene (reference sequence). CDR3 region: CAWRVSPGAEQFF. The DNA of the CDR3 is TGTGCCTGGAGGGTATCCCCGGGGGCAGAGCAGTTCTTC.

This clonotype was observed many times. The chain uses TRBV6-1 and TRBJ1-3; no reliable D call. Per germline, CDR1 MNHNS and CDR2 SASEGT. Trimming pared 6 bases from V and 0 bases from J, leaving 6 bases between. This CDR3 is built from 13 residues. This CDR3 is CASRRYSGNTIYF. In DNA form, the CDR3 reads TGTGCCAGCAGGCGATACTCTGGAAACACCATATATTTT.

This rearrangement joins TRBV19 to TRBJ1-6; unclear D gene. Germline CDR1 and CDR2: LNHDA and SQIVND (reference sequence). V dropped 2 bases and J dropped 10 bases, with 9 bases sitting between them. The CDR3 totals 13 residues. As DNA, the CDR3 is TGTGCCAGTAGTATAATAGGCGGCTCACCCCTCCACTTT. Translation gives CASSIIGGSPLHF.

The V and J genes are TRBV11-2 and TRBJ2-3; maybe TRBD1 (6 bases). V was cut by 5 bases and J by 2 bases, with 8 bases left in between. The CDR3 consists of 13 residues. CDR1 and CDR2 from the germline V gene are SGHAT and FQNNGV. CDR3 in amino acids: CASSRTATDTQYF. CDR3 sequence (DNA): TGTGCCAGCAGCAGGACAGCCACAGATACGCAGTATTTT.

This clonotype was observed many times. The chain uses TRBV6-5 and TRBJ1-1; D is unresolved. CDR1 MNHEY and CDR2 SVGAGI come from the germline V gene. The V end lost 0 bases, the J end lost 1 base, and 12 bases lay between the germline ends. This CDR3 spans 16 amino acids. The CDR3 DNA sequence: TGTGCCAGCAGTTACTCGATTCTGGGTAGGAACACTGAAGCTTTCTTT. It specifies CASSYSILGRNTEAFF.

The chain carries TRBV4-3 and TRBJ1-1, with D possibly TRBD1 on 6 matching bases. Trimming removed 0 bases at V and 1 base at J, with 12 bases between. This CDR3 is built from 16 residues. Germline loops: CDR1 LGHNA, CDR2 YSLEER. The CDR3 DNA is TGCGCCAGCAGCCAAGATCCCTTGACAGGGAACACTGAAGCTTTCTTT. It codes for CASSQDPLTGNTEAFF.

The V gene is TRBV11-2, the J gene TRBJ2-1; 12 nucleotides agree with TRBD2. The V segment lost 0 bases and the J segment 7 bases; nucleotides outside the gene matches: 10. The CDR3 sequence is 18 residues long. Germline V gives CDR1 SGHAT, CDR2 FQNNGV. CDR3 sequence (DNA): TGTGCCAGCAGCTTAGATCTGACTAGCGGGAGCCCCCGGAATGAGCAGTTCTTC. This translates into CASSLDLTSGSPRNEQFF.

V is TRBV7-9 and J is TRBJ2-5, with TRBD2 matching over 7 bases. Germline V gene sequence: CDR1 SEHNR, CDR2 FQNEAQ (reference sequence). With V trimmed by 8 bases and J by 2 bases, 2 bases remained unmatched. This CDR3 is 12 amino acids long. CDR3 nucleotides: TGTGCCAGCGGGGGGGGGCAAGAGACCCAGTACTTC. Amino acid sequence: CASGGGQETQYF.

This clonotype was detected many times. The junction departs from germline at one end; a sequencing error may be responsible. J is TRBJ2-7 and V is TRBV7-8; D is unclear. Germline V lookup: CDR1 SGHVS, CDR2 FQNEAQ. The CDR3 has 11 amino acids. The CDR3 nucleotides read TGTGCCAGCAGCCCCTCCCACGAGCAGTACTTC. This gives the protein CASSPSHEQYF.

This sequence joins TRBV10-3 and TRBJ1-1; the D gene is possibly TRBD1 (5 bases). The CDR3 is 15 residues long. CDR1 is ENHRY, CDR2 SYGVKD, per germline. V was clipped by 10 bases and J by 8 bases, with 26 bases between them. CDR3 protein: CASRPPPPGGGEAFF. The CDR3 bases are TGTGCCAGCAGACCCCCCCCCCCAGGCGGGGGAGAAGCTTTCTTT.

This chain uses TRBV12-3 or TRBV12-4 with TRBJ1-1; a weak D match, TRBD1 (5 bases). Trimming cost V 5 bases and J 1 base, with 11 bases left between them. The CDR3 is 14 residues long. CDR3 in DNA: TGTGCCAGCAGTCCAAGGGGACCGAACACTGAAGCTTTCTTT. Protein sequence: CASSPRGPNTEAFF.

This sequence joins TRBV4-1 and TRBJ1-2; 9 bases align to TRBD1. Germline V gene sequence: CDR1 MGHRA, CDR2 YSYEKL. V gave up 3 bases and J gave up 8 bases; unmatched junction bases: 7. The CDR3 runs to 14 residues. As DNA, the CDR3 is TGCGCCAGCAGCCACACAGGGGGCGCCGAAGGCTACACCTTC. Translation gives CASSHTGGAEGYTF.

With respect to this clonotype: Compared with germline, one end of the junction differs, possibly owing to a read error. The V and J genes are TRBV24-1 and TRBJ2-1; D remains ambiguous. Germline V gives CDR1 KGHDR, CDR2 SFDVKD. The CDR3 totals 12 residues. The CDR3 protein is CDTSWLGNEQFF. The CDR3 nucleotides read TGTGACACCAGTTGGCTCGGGAATGAGCAGTTCTTC.

Details on this clonotype: A much larger clone lies a single base off, so this may be a read error. The V gene is TRBV20-1, the J gene TRBJ2-7, with D unresolved. CDR3 length: 12 amino acids. The germline V gene encodes CDR1 DFQATT and CDR2 SNEGSKA (reference sequence). The DNA of the CDR3 is TGCAGTGCTAGAGGGCAGGCCTACGAGCATTACTTC. Its translation is CSARGQAYEHYF.

This clonotype was found a few times. This chain connects TRBV28 to TRBJ2-6; D is possibly TRBD2 (5 bases). The CDR3 has 18 residues. Germline V CDR1 and CDR2: MDHEN, SYDVKM. V lost 5 bases and J 0 bases, leaving 17 bases between the germline ends. DNA of the CDR3: TGTGCCAGCAGTCCCCTCTGGGGAGTGAGCTCTGGGGCCAACGTCCTGACTTTC. This encodes CASSPLWGVSSGANVLTF.